This TCR beta chain was recovered during a study of shared clonotypes between healthy human individuals. Study-wide context: Each donor's CD8 memory used one plate, CD8 naive two, each CD4 subset three. Regarding the study as a whole: Donor clonotype sharing was expected to depend on sequencing depth.

Assay used: immunoSEQ multiplex PCR; TCRdb lists only in-frame clones, some missing. The sample gives over a million clones, around three quarters of which show up once; 0.4% to 0.55% is in the top ten. The donor cohort consisted entirely of Caucasian adults residing in Nashville, Tennessee. Per the germline V gene, CDR1 is SGHDN and CDR2 is FVKESK. This CDR3 spans 15 amino acids. The J segment lost 6 bases and the V segment lost 3 bases, leaving 5 bases of the junction unmatched. Regarding this clone: The target antigen is unknown.

The rearrangement links TRBV14 to TRBJ2-1; 10 bases match TRBD2. The receptor's source is a man aged 18 to 35 in good health. Some clones in this sample may be carry-over from other donors' samples. The sample consisted of memory CD4+ T cells from PBMCs. Subset indicated: CD45RA-negative fraction. The CDR3 reads CASSHLAGGPNEQFF. CDR3 sequence (DNA): TGTGCCAGCAGCCACTTAGCGGGAGGCCCCAATGAGCAGTTCTTC.